This note documents a single TCR beta chain sequence. This entry is derived from a study of blood T cell repertoires in COVID-19. Study overall: Acute and convalescent COVID-19 samples came from the United States, Italy and Spain. Nucleic acid was either cDNA or gDNA, and it came from T cells, B-cell-depleted T cells, or PBMCs.

The CDR3 covers 15 residues. V was shortened by 1 base and J by 0 bases, with 9 bases between the two germline ends. Germline values: CDR1 SGHRS, CDR2 YFSETQ. Original handling: Using reference gene primer amplification, nucleated cell counts were estimated. Here immunoSEQ multiplex PCR was the method, and the copy in TCRdb shows in-frame clones only, minus some. That table gives V, J and clone size, and the DNA gave D and trimming. The sample holds tens of thousands of clones, over 80% seen once. The sequence was obtained from a human donor with active COVID-19. The donor label of this sample is uncertain. This chain joins TRBV5-1 and TRBJ2-3; the D is unclear. Sample: peripheral blood. The CDR3 is CASSLRPGSTDTQYF. As DNA, the CDR3 is TGCGCCAGCAGCTTGAGGCCGGGTAGCACAGATACGCAGTATTTT.